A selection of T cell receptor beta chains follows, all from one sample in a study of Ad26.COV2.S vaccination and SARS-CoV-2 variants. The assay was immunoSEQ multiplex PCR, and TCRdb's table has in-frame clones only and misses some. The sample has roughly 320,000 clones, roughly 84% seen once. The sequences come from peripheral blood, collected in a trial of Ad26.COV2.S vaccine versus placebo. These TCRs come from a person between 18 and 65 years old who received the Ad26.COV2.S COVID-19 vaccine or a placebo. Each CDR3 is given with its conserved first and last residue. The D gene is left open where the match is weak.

cdr3_nt: TGTGCCAGCAGCTTAGGCGGTTTCTACGAGCAGTACTTC
cdr3_aa: CASSLGGFYEQYF
v_call: TRBV11-2
j_call: TRBJ2-7
d_call: NA

cdr3_nt: TGCAGCGTTGCCGGAGTCGGTGGCAGCAATCAGCCCCAGCATTTT
cdr3_aa: CSVAGVGGSNQPQHF
v_call: TRBV29-1
j_call: TRBJ1-5
d_call: NA

cdr3_nt: TGCGCCAGCAGCTTGAGAGGGGGAGCGACATTTACGCAGTATTTT
cdr3_aa: CASSLRGGATFTQYF
v_call: TRBV5-1
j_call: TRBJ2-3
d_call: NA

cdr3_nt: TGCAGCGTCTTAAGGCAGGCCAAGGACACTGAAGCTTTCTTT
cdr3_aa: CSVLRQAKDTEAFF
v_call: TRBV29-1
j_call: TRBJ1-1
d_call: NA

cdr3_nt: TGTGCCTGGAGGATACCGGGACGGCTTGACACTGAAGCTTTCTTT
cdr3_aa: CAWRIPGRLDTEAFF
v_call: TRBV30
j_call: TRBJ1-1
d_call: NA

cdr3_nt: TGCGCCAGCAGCCAGCCTGTTAGAGGGGCGACCCAGTACTTC
cdr3_aa: CASSQPVRGATQYF
v_call: TRBV4-1
j_call: TRBJ2-5
d_call: NA

cdr3_nt: TGTGCCAGCAGCCAAGTACGGGACGAGCAGTACTTC
cdr3_aa: CASSQVRDEQYF
v_call: TRBV3-1/TRBV3-2
j_call: TRBJ2-7
d_call: NA

cdr3_nt: TGTGCCAGTTCCGGGGGCCTACGCCAAGAGACCCAGTACTTC
cdr3_aa: CASSGGLRQETQYF
v_call: TRBV19
j_call: TRBJ2-5
d_call: NA

cdr3_nt: TGTGCCAGCAGCTTGGCCGGGGTTCAAGGTTTGGGAAGTTGGAATCAGCCCCAGCATTTT
cdr3_aa: CASSLAGVQGLGSWNQPQHF
v_call: TRBV5-8
j_call: TRBJ1-5
d_call: NA

cdr3_nt: TGTGCTAGCAGCTTAGGGGGGTCTGTAGGAGAGACCCAGTACTTC
cdr3_aa: CASSLGGSVGETQYF
v_call: TRBV7-7
j_call: TRBJ2-5
d_call: NA

cdr3_nt: TGTGCCAGCAGTGAGACAGTACCTGGGGCCAACGTCCTGACTTTC
cdr3_aa: CASSETVPGANVLTF
v_call: TRBV6-1
j_call: TRBJ2-6
d_call: NA

cdr3_nt: TGTGCCAGCAGCCAAGATCTAGGGAATCAGCCCCAGCATTTT
cdr3_aa: CASSQDLGNQPQHF
v_call: TRBV3-1/TRBV3-2
j_call: TRBJ1-5
d_call: NA

cdr3_nt: TGTGCCAGCAGCCAAGATCTTATCGACGCGGGAAACACCATATATTTT
cdr3_aa: CASSQDLIDAGNTIYF
v_call: TRBV3-1/TRBV3-2
j_call: TRBJ1-3
d_call: NA